Detailed here is one T cell receptor (beta chain). What it binds is not known. The sample originates from a study of identifying expanded T cells in peripheral blood. The study's findings and limits: Over two and four weeks, about 15 and 18 clones changed, versus roughly 1.1 between replicates.

Collection occurred without any documented infections or immune events in donors. Germline V lookup: CDR1 LGHNA, CDR2 YNFKEQ. The CDR3 totals 15 residues. V trimming: 5 bases; J trimming: 9 bases; junction bases outside the gene matches: 12. Sequencing used immunoSEQ multiplex PCR; TCRdb keeps in-frame clones, though not all of them. The sample contains about 110,000 clones, roughly nine tenths of which appear only once. The chain combines TRBV4-2 with TRBJ2-1, with 8 bases that match TRBD1. The material sequenced was blood. The sequence was collected from a person aged 18 to 75 in good health. As DNA, the CDR3 is TGTGCCAGCAGCTTAACGACAGGGGATAGAGGTGAGCAGTTCTTC. Encoded protein: CASSLTTGDRGEQFF.